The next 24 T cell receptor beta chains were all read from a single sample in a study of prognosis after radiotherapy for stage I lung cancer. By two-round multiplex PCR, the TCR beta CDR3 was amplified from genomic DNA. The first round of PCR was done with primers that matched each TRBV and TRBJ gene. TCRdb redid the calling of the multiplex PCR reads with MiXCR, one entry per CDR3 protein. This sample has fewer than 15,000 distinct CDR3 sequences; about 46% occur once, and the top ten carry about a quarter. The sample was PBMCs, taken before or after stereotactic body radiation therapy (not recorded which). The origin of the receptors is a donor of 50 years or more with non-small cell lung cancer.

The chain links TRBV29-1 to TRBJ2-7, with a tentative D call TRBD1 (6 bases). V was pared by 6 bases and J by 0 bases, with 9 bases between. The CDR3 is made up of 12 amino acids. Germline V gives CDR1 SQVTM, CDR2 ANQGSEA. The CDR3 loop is CSVGHISYEQYF. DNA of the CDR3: TGCAGCGTGGGACATATCTCCTACGAGCAGTACTTC.

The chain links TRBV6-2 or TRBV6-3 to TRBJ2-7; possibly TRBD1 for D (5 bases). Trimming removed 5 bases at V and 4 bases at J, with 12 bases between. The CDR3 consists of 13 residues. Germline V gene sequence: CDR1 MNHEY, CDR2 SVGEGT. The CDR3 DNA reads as TGTGCCAGCAGTCCCGACCAGGGTTACGAGCAGTACTTC. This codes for CASSPDQGYEQYF.

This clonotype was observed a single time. The CDR3 loop reads CASSFGGQNLYGYTF. In nucleotides, the CDR3 is TGTGCCAGCAGTTTTGGTGGACAGAACCTCTATGGCTACACCTTC. The V gene is TRBV2, the J gene TRBJ1-2; perhaps TRBD1 as D (6 bases). The CDR3 totals 15 residues. Germline V gene data show CDR1 as SNHLY and CDR2 as FYNNEI. Trimming pared 5 bases from V and 4 bases from J, leaving 17 bases between.

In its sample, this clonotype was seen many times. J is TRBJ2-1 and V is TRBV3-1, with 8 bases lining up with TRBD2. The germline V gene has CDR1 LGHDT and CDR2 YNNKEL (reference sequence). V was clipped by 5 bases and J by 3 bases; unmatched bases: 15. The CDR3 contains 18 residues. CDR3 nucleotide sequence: TGTGCCAGCAGCTCCGGGACTAGATTTTTGGGGGGCTACAATGAGCAGTTCTTC. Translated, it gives CASSSGTRFLGGYNEQFF.

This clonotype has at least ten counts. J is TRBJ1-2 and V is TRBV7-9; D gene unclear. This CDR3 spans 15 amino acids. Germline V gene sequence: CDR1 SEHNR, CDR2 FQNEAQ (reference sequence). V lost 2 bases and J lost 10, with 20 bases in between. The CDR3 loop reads CASSLFRGEVCPYTF. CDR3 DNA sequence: TGTGCCAGCAGCTTATTCCGCGGAGAGGTATGTCCCTACACCTTC.

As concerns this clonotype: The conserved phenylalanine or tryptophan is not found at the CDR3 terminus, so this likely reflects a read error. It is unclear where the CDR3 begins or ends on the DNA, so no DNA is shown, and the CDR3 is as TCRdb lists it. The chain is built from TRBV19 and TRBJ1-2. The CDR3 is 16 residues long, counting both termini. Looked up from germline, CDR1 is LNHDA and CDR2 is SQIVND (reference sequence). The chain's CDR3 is CTSSIDSGGTNYGHTS.

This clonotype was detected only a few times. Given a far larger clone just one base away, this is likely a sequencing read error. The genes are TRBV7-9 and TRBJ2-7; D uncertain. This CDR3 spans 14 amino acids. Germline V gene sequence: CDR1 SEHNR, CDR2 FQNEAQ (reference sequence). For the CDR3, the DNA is TGTGCCACCAGCTTCAGGCAGGCTGACTACGAGCAGTACTTC. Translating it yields CATSFRQADYEQYF.

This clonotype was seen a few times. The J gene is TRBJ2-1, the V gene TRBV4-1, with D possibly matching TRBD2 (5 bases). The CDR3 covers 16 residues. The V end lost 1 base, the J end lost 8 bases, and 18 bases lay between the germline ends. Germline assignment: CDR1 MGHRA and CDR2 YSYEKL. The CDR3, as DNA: TGCGCCAGCAGCCAAGTGAATCTGGGTTTTAGCGATGAGCAGTTCTTC. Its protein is CASSQVNLGFSDEQFF.

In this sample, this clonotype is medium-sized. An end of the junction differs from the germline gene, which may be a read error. The CDR3 coding sequence is TGTGCCAGCAGCTTGGGGTCGGGGGTTTTGAAAGATACGCAGTATTTT. Its protein is CASSLGSGVLKDTQYF. This chain connects TRBV5-1 to TRBJ2-3; a possible D gene is TRBD2 (6 bases). The CDR3 contains 16 residues. From germline, CDR1 is SGHRS and CDR2 YFSETQ.

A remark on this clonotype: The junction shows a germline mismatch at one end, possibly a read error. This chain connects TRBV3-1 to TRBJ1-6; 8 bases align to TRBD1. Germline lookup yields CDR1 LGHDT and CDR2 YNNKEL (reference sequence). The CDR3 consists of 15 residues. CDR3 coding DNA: TGTGCCAGCGGCCAGGGGGCAGGGGGCGGTTCACCCCTCCACTTT. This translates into CASGQGAGGGSPLHF. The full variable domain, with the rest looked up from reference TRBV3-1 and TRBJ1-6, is DTAVSQTPKYLVTQMGNDKSIKCEQNLGHDTMYWYKQDSKKFLKIMFSYNNKELIINETVPNRFSPKSPDKAHLNLHINSLELGDSAVYFCASGQGAGGGSPLHFGNGTRLTVT.

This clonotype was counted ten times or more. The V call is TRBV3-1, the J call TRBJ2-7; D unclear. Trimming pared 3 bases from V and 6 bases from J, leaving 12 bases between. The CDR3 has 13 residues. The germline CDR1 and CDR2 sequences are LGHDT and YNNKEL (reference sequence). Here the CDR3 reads CASSQSILPEQYF. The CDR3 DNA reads TGTGCCAGCAGCCAGTCTATCCTCCCCGAGCAGTACTTC.

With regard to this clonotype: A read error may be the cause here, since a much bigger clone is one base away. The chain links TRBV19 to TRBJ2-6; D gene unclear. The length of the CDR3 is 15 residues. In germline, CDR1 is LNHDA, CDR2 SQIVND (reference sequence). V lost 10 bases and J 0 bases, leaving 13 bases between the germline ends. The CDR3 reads CATRVALSGANVLTF. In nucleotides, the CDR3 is TGTGCCACTAGGGTAGCCCTCTCTGGGGCCAACGTCCTGACTTTC. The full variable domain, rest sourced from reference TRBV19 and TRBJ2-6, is DGGITQSPKYLFRKEGQNVTLSCEQNLNHDAMYWYRQDPGQGLRLIYYSQIVNDFQKGDIAEGYSVSREKKESFPLTVTSAQKNPTAFYLCATRVALSGANVLTFGAGSRLTVL.

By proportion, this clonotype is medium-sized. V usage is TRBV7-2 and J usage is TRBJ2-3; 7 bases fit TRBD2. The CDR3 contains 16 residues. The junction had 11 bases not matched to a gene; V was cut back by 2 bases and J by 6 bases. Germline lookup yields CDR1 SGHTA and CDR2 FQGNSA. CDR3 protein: CASSLIGAARGDTQYF. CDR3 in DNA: TGTGCCAGCAGCTTAATCGGGGCCGCGCGGGGGGATACGCAGTATTTT.

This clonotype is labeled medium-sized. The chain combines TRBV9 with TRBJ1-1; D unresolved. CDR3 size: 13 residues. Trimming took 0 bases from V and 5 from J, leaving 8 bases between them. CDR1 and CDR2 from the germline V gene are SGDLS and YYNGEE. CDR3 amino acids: CASSVEGKTEAFF. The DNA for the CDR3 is TGTGCCAGCAGCGTAGAAGGTAAGACTGAAGCTTTCTTT.

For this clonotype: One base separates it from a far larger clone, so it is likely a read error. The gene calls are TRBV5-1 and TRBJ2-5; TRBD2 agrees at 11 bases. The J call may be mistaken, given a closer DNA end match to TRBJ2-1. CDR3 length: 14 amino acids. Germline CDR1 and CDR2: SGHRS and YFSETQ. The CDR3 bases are TGCGCCAGAAGCGAAGCTAGCGGGAGGAATGAGCAGTTCTTC. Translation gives CARSEASGRNEQFF.

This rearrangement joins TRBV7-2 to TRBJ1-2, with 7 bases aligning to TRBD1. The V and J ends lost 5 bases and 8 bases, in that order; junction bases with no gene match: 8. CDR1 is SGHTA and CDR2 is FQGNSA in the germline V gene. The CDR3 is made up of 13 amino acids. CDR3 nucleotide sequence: TGTGCCAGCAGCCAGGGACAGCTTGGCGGCTACACCTTC. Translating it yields CASSQGQLGGYTF.

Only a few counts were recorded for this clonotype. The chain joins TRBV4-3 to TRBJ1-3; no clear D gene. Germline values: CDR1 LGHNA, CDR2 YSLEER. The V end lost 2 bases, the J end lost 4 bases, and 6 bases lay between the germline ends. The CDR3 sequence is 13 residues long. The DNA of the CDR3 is TGCGCCAGCAGCCAATCGTCAGGAAACACCATATATTTT. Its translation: CASSQSSGNTIYF.

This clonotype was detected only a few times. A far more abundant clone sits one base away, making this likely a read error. CDR3 in DNA: TGTGCCAGCAGTTATACCTACGAGCAGTACTTC. Translated, it gives CASSYTYEQYF. The chain employs TRBV6-5 and TRBJ2-7; D is unresolved. CDR1 MNHEY and CDR2 SVGAGI come from the germline V gene. V was clipped by 3 bases and J by 2 bases, with 2 bases between them. The CDR3 runs 11 residues.

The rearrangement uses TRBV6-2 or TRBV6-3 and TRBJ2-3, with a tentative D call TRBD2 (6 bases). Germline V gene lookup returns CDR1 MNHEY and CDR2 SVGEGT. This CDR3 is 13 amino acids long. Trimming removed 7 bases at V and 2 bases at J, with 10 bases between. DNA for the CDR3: TGTGCCAGCAAAGGACTAAACACAGATACGCAGTATTTT. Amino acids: CASKGLNTDTQYF.

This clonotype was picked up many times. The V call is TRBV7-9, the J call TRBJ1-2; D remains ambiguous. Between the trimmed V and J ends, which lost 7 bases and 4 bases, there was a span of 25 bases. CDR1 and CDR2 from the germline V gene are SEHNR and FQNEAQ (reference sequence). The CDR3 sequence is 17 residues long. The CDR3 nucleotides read TGTGCCAGCACAACAGCCCTTTCCCTTTCAGATCGCTATGGCTACACCTTC. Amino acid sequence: CASTTALSLSDRYGYTF.

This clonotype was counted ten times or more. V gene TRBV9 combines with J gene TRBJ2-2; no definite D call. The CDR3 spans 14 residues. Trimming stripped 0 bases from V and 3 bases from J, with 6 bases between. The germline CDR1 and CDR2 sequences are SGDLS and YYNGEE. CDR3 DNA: TGTGCCAGCAGCGTAGACGGGTACACCGGGGAGCTGTTTTTT. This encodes CASSVDGYTGELFF.

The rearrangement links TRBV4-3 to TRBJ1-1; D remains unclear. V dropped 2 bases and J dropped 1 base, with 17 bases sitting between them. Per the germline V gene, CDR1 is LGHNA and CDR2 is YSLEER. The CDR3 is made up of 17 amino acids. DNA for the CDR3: TGCGCCAGCAGCCAAAATTTCCCCACCACGCAGAACACTGAAGCTTTCTTT. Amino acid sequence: CASSQNFPTTQNTEAFF.

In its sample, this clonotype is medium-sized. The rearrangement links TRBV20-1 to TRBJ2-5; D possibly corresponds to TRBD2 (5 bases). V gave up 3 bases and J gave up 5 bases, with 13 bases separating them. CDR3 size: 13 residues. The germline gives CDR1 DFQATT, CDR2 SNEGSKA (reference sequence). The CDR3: CSASSAKSETQYF. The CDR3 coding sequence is TGCAGTGCTAGTAGCGCGAAATCCGAGACCCAGTACTTC.

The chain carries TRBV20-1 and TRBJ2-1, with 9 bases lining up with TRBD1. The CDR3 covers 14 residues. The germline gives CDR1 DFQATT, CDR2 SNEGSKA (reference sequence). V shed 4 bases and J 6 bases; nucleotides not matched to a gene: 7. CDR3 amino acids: CSAIPGQGANEQFF. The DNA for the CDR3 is TGCAGTGCTATCCCGGGACAGGGCGCCAATGAGCAGTTCTTC.